This TCR beta chain derives from a study of shared clonotypes between healthy human individuals. Study results and limitations: Apart from blood, nothing was sampled; tissue repertoires likely differ.

The method was immunoSEQ multiplex PCR; TCRdb's version includes in-frame clones alone and lacks a portion of them. The sample records a few million clones, approximately 92% being singletons. On this clone: Its cognate antigen is unknown.

Trimming pared 5 bases from V and 8 bases from J, leaving 15 bases between. The CDR3 consists of 13 residues. Germline V gives CDR1 MGHDK, CDR2 SYGVNS. The sample consisted of naive CD4+ T cells sorted from blood. Subset meaning: CD45RA+ positively selected. This TCR was sampled from a man younger than 30 in good health. The V call is TRBV25-1, the J call TRBJ1-2, with D possibly being TRBD1 (6 bases). In DNA form, the CDR3 reads TGTGCCAGCAGTCCAACAGGGAGGGAGGGCTACACCTTC. Translating gives CASSPTGREGYTF.